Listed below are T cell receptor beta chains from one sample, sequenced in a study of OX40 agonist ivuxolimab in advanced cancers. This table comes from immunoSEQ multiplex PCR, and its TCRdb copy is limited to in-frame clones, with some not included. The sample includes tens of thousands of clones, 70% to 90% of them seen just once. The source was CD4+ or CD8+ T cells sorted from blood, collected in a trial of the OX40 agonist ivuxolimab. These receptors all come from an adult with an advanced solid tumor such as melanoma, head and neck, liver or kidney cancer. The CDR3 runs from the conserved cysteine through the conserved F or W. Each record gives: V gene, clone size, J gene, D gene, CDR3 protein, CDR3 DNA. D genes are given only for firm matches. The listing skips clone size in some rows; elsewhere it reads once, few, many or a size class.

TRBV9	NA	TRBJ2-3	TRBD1	CASTSTGSFPDTQYF	TGTGCCAGCACCTCGACAGGGTCCTTCCCAGATACGCAGTATTTT
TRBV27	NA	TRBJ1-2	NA	CASSLLPNYGYTF	TGTGCCAGCAGTTTGTTACCGAACTATGGCTACACCTTC
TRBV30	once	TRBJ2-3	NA	CAWTPGSLSTDTQYF	TGTGCCTGGACTCCTGGCAGCCTCTCCACAGATACGCAGTATTTT
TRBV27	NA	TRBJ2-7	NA	CASSSLLTANEQYF	TGTGCCAGCAGTTCACTACTGACAGCCAACGAGCAGTACTTC
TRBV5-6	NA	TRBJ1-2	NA	CASSLGGSYGYTF	TGTGCCAGCAGCTTGGGCGGGAGCTATGGCTACACCTTC
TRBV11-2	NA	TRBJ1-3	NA	CASSSPRPRLISGNTIYF	TGTGCCAGCAGCTCCCCTAGGCCGAGGCTGATCTCTGGAAACACCATATATTTT
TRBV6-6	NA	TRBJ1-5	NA	CASSYLGDSNQPQHF	TGTGCCAGCAGTTATTTGGGAGATAGCAATCAGCCCCAGCATTTT
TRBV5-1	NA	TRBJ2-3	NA	CASSFPTGGTDTQYF	TGCGCCAGCAGCTTCCCTACGGGAGGCACAGATACGCAGTATTTT
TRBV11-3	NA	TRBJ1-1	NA	CASSLGGVEAFF	TGTGCCAGCAGCTTGGGGGGAGTCGAAGCTTTCTTT
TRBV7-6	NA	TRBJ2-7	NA	CASSPGPYEQYF	TGTGCCAGCAGCCCGGGCCCCTACGAGCAGTACTTC